This entry describes one TCR beta chain. Its antigen remains unidentified. Other DNA sequences from this sample encode an identical CDR3 as well. CDR1 is SGHRS and CDR2 is YFSETQ in the germline V gene. V was cut by 0 bases and J by 1 base, with 8 bases left in between. CDR3 length equals 15 residues. In the original analysis: ImmunoSEQ junction-only sequences lacked quality scores, so their filtering differed. Sequenced by immunoSEQ multiplex PCR; TCRdb stores in-frame clones only, minus some. The D gene and trimming were derived from the DNA, and the V and J assignments and clone size from that table. Here the sample spans millions of clones, 85% to 95% being singletons. The sample originates from a study of shared clonotypes between healthy human individuals. Study-wide points: Larger estimated richness was generally recorded for naive subsets relative to memory subsets. Sampling used blood alone; tissue repertoires probably differ.

The clonotype originates from a man between 18 and 35 years old in good health. Some clones in this sample may be carry-over from other donors' samples. Source material: naive CD4+ T cells from PBMCs. Sample subset: CD45RA+ positively selected. The rearrangement joins TRBV5-1 to TRBJ1-3; D not certain. DNA of the CDR3: TGCGCCAGCAGCTTGGAGGGTGGGTCTGGAAACACCATATATTTT. This sequence encodes CASSLEGGSGNTIYF.